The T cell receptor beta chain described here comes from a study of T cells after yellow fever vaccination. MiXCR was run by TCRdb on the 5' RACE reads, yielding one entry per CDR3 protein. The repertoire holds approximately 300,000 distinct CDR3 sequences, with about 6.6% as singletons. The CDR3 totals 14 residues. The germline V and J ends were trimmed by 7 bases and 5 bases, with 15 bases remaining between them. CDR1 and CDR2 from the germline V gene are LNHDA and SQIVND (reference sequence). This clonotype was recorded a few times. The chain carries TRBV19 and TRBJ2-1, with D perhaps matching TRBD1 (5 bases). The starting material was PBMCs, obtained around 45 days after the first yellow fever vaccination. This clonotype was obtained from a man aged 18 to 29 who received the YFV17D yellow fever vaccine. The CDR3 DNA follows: TGTGCCAGTACCCCGAATGAAGGGGACAATGAGCAGTTCTTC. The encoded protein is CASTPNEGDNEQFF.